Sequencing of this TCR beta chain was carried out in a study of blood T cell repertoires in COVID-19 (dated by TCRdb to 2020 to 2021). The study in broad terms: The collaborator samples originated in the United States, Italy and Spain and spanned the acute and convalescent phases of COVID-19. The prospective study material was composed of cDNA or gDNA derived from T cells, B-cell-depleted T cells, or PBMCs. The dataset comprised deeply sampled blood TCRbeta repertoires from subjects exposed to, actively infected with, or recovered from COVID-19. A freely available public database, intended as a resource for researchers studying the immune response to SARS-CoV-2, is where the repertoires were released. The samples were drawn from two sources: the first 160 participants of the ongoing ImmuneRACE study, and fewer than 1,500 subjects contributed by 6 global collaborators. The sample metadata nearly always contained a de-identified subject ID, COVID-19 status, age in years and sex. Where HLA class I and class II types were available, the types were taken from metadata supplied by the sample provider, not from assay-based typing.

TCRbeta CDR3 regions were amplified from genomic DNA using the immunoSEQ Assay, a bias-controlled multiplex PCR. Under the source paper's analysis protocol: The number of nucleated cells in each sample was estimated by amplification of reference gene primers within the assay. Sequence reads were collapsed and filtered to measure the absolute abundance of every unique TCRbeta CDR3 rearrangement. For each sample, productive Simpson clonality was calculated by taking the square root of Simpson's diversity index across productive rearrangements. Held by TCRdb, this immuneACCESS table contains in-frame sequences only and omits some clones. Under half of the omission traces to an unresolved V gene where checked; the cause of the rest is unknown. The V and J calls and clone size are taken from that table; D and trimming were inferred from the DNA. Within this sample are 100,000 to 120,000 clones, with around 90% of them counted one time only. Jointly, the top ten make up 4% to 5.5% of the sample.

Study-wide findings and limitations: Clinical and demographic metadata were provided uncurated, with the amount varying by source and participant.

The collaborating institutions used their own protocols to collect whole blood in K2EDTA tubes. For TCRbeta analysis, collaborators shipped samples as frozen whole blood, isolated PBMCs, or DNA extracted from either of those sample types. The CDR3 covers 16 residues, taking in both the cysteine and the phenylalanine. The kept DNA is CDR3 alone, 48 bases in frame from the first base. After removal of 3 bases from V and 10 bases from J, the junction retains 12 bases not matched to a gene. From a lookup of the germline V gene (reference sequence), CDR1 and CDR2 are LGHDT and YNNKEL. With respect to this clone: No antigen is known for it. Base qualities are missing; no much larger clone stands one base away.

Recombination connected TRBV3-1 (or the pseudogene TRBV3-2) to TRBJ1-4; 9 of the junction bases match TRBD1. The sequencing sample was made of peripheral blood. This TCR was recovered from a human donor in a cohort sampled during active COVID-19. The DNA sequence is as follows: TGTGCCAGCAGCCAGCGCCCCCGGGACAGGGATGGAAAACTGTTTTTT. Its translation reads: CASSQRPRDRDGKLFF.